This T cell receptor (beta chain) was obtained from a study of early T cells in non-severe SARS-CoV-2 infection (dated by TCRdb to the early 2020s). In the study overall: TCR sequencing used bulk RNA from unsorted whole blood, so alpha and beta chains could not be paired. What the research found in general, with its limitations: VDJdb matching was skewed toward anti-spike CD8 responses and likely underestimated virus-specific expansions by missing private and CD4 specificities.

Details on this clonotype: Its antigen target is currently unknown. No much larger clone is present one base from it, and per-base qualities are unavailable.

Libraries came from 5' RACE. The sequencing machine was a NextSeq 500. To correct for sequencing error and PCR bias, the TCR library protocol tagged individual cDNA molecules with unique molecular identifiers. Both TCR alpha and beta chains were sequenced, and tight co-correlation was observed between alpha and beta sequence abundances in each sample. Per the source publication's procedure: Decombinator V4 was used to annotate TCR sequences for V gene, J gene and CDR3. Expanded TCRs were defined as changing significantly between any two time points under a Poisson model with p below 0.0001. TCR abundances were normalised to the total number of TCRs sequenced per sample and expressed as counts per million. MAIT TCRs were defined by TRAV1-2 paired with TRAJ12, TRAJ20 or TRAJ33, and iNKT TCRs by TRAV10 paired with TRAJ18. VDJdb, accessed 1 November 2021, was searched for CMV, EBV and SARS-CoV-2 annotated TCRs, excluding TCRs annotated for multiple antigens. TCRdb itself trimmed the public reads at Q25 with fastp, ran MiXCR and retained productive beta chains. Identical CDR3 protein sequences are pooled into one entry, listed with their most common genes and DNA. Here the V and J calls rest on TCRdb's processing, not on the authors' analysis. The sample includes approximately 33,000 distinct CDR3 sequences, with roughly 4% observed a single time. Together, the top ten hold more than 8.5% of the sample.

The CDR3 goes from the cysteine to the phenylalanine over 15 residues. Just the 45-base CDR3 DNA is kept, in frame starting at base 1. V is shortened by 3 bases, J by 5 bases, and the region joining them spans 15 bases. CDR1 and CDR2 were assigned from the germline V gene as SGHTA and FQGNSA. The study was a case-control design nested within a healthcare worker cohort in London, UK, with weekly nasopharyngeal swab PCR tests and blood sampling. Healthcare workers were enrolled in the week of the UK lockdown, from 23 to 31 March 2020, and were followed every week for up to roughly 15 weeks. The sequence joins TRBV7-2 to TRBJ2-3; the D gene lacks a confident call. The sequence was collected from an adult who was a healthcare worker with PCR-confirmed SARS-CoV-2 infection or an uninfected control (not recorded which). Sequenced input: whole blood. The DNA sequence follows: TGTGCCAGCAGCTTGAATGCCCCGGAGATAGATACGCAGTATTTT. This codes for CASSLNAPEIDTQYF.